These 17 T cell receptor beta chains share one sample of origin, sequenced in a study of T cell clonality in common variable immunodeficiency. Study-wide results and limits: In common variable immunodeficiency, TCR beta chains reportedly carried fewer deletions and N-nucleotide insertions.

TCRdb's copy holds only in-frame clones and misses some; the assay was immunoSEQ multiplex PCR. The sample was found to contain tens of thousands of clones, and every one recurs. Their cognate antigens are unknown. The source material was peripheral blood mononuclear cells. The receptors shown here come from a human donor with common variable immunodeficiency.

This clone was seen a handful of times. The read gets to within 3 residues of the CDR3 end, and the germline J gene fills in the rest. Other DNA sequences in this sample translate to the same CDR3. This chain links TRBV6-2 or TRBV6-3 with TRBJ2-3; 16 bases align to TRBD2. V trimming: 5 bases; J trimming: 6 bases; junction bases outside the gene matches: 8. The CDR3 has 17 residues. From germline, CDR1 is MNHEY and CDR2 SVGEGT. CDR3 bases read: TGTGCCAGCAGTCTCTCCCCGGGACTAGCGGGGGGGGATACG. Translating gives CASSLSPGLAGGDT. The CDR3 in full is CASSLSPGLAGGDTQYF.

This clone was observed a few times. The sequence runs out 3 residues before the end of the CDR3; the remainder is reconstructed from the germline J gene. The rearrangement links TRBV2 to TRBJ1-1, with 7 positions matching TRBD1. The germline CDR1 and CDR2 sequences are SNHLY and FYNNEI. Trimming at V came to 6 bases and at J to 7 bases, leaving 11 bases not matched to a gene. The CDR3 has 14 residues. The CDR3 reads CASRVQGLGGEAFF. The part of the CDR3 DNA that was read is TGTGCCAGCAGAGTACAGGGGCTTGGAGGTGAA.

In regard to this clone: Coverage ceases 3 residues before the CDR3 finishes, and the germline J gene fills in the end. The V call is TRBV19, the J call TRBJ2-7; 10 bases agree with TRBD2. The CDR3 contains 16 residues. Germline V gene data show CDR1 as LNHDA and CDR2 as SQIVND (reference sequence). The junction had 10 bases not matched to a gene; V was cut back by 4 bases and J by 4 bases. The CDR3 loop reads CASSKSAGGAVYEQYF. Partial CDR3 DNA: TGTGCCAGTAGTAAGTCAGCGGGGGGGGCCGTATACGAG.

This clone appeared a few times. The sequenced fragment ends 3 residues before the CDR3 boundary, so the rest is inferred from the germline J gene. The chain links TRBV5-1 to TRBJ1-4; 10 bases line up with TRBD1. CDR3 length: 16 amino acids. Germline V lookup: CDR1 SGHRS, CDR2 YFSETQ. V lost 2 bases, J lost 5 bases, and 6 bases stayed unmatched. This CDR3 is CASSFGDRGTNEKLFF. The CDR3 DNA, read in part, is TGCGCCAGCAGCTTTGGGGACAGGGGTACCAATGAAAAA.

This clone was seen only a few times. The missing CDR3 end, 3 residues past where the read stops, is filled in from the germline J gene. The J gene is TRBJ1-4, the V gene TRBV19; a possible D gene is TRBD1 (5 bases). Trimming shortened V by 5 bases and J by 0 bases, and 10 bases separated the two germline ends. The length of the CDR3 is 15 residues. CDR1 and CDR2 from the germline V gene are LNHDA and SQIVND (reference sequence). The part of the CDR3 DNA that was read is TGTGCCAGTAGTGATGGAGGGGCAACTAATGAAAAA. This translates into CASSDGGATNEK. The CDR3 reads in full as CASSDGGATNEKLFF.

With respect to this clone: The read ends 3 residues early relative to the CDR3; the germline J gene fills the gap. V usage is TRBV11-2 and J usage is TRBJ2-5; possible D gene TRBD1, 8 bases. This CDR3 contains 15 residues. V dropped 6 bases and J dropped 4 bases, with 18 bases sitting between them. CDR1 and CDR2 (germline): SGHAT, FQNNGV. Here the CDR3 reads CASSLTDREGETQYF. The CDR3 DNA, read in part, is TGTGCCAGCAGTTTAACGGACAGGGAGGGAGAGACC.

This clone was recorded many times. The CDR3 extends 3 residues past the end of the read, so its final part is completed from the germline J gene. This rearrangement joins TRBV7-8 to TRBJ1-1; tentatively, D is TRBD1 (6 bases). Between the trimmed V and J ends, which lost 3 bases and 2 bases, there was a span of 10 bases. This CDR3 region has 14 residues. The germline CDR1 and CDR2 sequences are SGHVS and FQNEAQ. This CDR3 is CASSFLQGNTEAFF. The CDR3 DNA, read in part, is TGTGCCAGCAGCTTCCTACAGGGAAACACTGAA.

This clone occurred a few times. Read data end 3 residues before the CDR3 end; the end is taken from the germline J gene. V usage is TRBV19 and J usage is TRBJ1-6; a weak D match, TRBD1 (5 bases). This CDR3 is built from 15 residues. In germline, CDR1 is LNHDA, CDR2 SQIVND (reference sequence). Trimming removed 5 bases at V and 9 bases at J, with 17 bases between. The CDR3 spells CASSSSDMNASPLHF. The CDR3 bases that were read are TGTGCCAGTAGTTCCTCGGACATGAACGCTTCACCC. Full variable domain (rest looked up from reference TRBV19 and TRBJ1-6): DGGITQSPKYLFRKEGQNVTLSCEQNLNHDAMYWYRQDPGQGLRLIYYSQIVNDFQKGDIAEGYSVSREKKESFPLTVTSAQKNPTAFYLCASSSSDMNASPLHFGNGTRLTVT.

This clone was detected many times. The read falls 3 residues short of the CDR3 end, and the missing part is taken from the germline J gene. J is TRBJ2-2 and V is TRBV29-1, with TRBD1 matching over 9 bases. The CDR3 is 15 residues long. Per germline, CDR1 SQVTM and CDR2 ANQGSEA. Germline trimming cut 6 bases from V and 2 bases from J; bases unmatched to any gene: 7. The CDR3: CSVAGTGINTGELFF. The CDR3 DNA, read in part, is TGCAGCGTGGCCGGGACAGGGATAAACACCGGGGAG.

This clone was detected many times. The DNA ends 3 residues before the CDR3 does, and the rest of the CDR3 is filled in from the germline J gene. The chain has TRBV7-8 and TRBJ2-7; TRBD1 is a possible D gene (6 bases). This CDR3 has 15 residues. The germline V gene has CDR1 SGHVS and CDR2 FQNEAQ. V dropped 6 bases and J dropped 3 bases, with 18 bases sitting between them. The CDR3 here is CASSRGRQGSYEQYF. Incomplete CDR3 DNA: TGTGCCAGCAGTCGAGGCAGGCAGGGGAGCTACGAG.

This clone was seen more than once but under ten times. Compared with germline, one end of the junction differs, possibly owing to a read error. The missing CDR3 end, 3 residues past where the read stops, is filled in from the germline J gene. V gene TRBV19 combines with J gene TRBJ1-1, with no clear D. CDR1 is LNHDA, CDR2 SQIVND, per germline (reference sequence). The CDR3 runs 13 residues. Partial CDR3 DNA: TGTGTCAGTAGTGTTAGACAGAACACTGAA. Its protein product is CVSSVRQNTE. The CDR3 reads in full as CVSSVRQNTEAFF. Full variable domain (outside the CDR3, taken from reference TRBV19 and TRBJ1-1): DGGITQSPKYLFRKEGQNVTLSCEQNLNHDAMYWYRQDPGQGLRLIYYSQIVNDFQKGDIAEGYSVSREKKESFPLTVTSAQKNPTAFYLCVSSVRQNTEAFFGQGTRLTVV.

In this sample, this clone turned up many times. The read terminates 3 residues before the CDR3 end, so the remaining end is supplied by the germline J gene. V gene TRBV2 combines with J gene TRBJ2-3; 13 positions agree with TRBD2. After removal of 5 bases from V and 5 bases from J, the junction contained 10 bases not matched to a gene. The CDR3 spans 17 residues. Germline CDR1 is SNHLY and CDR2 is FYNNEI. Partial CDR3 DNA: TGTGCCAGCAGTCCCACGACTAGCGGGGGGCGGGGAGATACG. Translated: CASSPTTSGGRGDT. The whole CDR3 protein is CASSPTTSGGRGDTQYF.

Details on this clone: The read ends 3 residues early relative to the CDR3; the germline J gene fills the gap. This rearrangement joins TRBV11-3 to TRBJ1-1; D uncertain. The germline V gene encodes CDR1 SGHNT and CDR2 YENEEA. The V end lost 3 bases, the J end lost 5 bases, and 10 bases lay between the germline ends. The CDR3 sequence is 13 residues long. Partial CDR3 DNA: TGTGCCAGCAGCTTCAGAGGAGGGACTGAA. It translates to CASSFRGGTE. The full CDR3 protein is CASSFRGGTEAFF.

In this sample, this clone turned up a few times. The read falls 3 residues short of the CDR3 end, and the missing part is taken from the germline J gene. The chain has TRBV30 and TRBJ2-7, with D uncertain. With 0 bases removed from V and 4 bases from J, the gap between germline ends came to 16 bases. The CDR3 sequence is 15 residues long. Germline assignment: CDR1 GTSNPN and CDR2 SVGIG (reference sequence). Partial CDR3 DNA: TGTGCCTGGAGTGTGGTGTCAGGATCAAGATACGAG. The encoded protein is CAWSVVSGSRYE. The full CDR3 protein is CAWSVVSGSRYEQYF.

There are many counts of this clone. The sequenced CDR3 bases are TGCAGTGCCGAAAGGACAGGGAATGAAAAA. As protein: CSAERTGNEK. The full CDR3 reads CSAERTGNEKLFF. The rearrangement joins TRBV20-1 to TRBJ1-4; 8 positions match TRBD1. The read is 3 residues too short to cover the CDR3 end, so that end is filled in from the germline J gene. Germline CDR1 and CDR2: DFQATT and SNEGSKA (reference sequence). V shed 6 bases, J shed 5 bases, and the junction held 5 bases outside the gene matches. The CDR3 consists of 13 residues.

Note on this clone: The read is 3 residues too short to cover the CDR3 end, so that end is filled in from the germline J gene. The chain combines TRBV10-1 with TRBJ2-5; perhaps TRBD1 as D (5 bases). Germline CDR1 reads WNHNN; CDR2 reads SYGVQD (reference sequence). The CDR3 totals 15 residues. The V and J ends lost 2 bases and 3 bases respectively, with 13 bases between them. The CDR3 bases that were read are TGCGCCAGCAGTGAGGGCAGGGATACAGAAGAGACC. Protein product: CASSEGRDTEET. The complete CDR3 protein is CASSEGRDTEETQYF.

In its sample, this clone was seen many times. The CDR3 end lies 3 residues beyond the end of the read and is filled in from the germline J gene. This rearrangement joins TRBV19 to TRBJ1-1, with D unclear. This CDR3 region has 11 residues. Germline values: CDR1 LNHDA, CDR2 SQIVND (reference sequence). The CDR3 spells CASRSSGEAFF. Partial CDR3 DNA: TGTGCCAGTAGGAGTTCCGGGGAA.